The 10 T cell receptor beta chains in this list originate from one sample, sequenced in a study of blood T cell repertoires in COVID-19. Assay used: immunoSEQ multiplex PCR; TCRdb lists only in-frame clones, some missing. The sample carries over 85,000 clones, approximately 79% recorded once. The material sequenced was peripheral blood. All receptors derive from an elderly woman with active or convalescent COVID-19.

This chain joins TRBV7-2 and TRBJ1-2; 7 bases match TRBD1. CDR3 length: 18 residues. Per germline, CDR1 SGHTA and CDR2 FQGNSA. V dropped 1 base and J dropped 7; count of bases not matched to a gene: 18. DNA of the CDR3: TGTGCCAGCAGCTTAGTGTCTTTGCGGACAGGAAGCGACTTTGGCTACACCTTC. Its protein is CASSLVSLRTGSDFGYTF.

The rearrangement joins TRBV6-5 to TRBJ2-7; 7 positions match TRBD1. CDR1 MNHEY and CDR2 SVGAGI come from the germline V gene. J was trimmed by 0 bases and V by 6 bases; bases with no gene match: 8. The CDR3 contains 15 residues. The CDR3 protein is CASRRQGLYSYEQYF. For the CDR3, the DNA is TGTGCCAGCAGGCGACAGGGCCTCTACTCCTACGAGCAGTACTTC.

The chain joins TRBV12-3 or TRBV12-4 to TRBJ1-2, with D perhaps TRBD1 (6 bases). V was pared by 3 bases and J by 6 bases, with 11 bases between. The CDR3 loop spans 13 amino acids. CDR3: CASSFWAGDGYTF. DNA for the CDR3: TGTGCCAGCAGTTTTTGGGCAGGGGATGGCTACACCTTC.

V is TRBV6-2 or TRBV6-3 and J is TRBJ1-5; 8 bases fit TRBD1. Germline CDR1 MNHEY, CDR2 SVGEGT. The CDR3 has 13 amino acids. The ends lost 2 bases at V and 9 bases at J; junction bases unmatched: 3. The CDR3: CASSYDRGRPQHF. CDR3 bases: TGTGCCAGCAGTTACGACAGGGGTAGGCCCCAGCATTTT.

V and J are TRBV28 and TRBJ1-2; 9 bases are a match to TRBD1. J was trimmed by 8 bases and V by 3 bases; bases with no gene match: 10. The germline CDR1 and CDR2 sequences are MDHEN and SYDVKM. There are 15 residues in the CDR3. The CDR3 region is CASSLSHRGLGGYTF. The CDR3 DNA follows: TGTGCCAGCAGTTTGTCTCACAGGGGGCTAGGGGGCTACACCTTC.

V gene TRBV7-8 combines with J gene TRBJ1-2; TRBD1 aligns across 7 bases. Germline V gene lookup returns CDR1 SGHVS and CDR2 FQNEAQ. V shed 4 bases and J 2 bases; nucleotides not matched to a gene: 10. The CDR3 spans 16 residues. CDR3 sequence: CASSSPQGEANYGYTF. The CDR3 DNA reads TGTGCCAGCAGCTCGCCCCAGGGGGAGGCCAACTATGGCTACACCTTC.

The chain links TRBV28 to TRBJ2-7; 10 nucleotides agree with TRBD1. Unmatched junction bases numbered 8, after V lost 3 bases and J lost 3 bases. From germline, CDR1 is MDHEN and CDR2 SYDVKM. The CDR3 is 16 amino acids. This CDR3 reads CASSFQPGQGIYEQYF. The CDR3 bases are TGTGCCAGCAGTTTCCAACCGGGACAGGGGATCTACGAGCAGTACTTC.

This chain uses TRBV5-1 with TRBJ2-6; D unclear. CDR3 length: 16 amino acids. From germline, CDR1 is SGHRS and CDR2 YFSETQ. V dropped 5 bases and J dropped 4 bases, with 16 bases sitting between them. The CDR3 is CASSPPLIVGANVLTF. Here the CDR3 DNA reads TGCGCCAGCAGTCCCCCCTTAATAGTGGGGGCCAACGTCCTGACTTTC.

The chain is built from TRBV7-2 and TRBJ2-3, with D possibly matching TRBD1 (5 bases). The CDR3 is made up of 13 amino acids. Germline V gene sequence: CDR1 SGHTA, CDR2 FQGNSA. Between the trimmed V and J ends, which lost 4 bases and 2 bases, there was a span of 7 bases. The CDR3 coding sequence is TGTGCCAGCAGCTCCAGGGTCACAGATACGCAGTATTTT. Encoded protein: CASSSRVTDTQYF.

This clone was picked up a small number of times. This chain uses TRBV7-3 with TRBJ2-7; 14 positions agree with TRBD2. CDR1 SGHTA and CDR2 FQGTGA come from the germline V gene. V lost 8 bases to trimming and J lost 4 bases; unmatched junction nucleotides: 1. The CDR3 length is 13 residues. The CDR3 region has the DNA TGTGCCAGCGGACTAGCGGGAGGTTACGAGCAGTACTTC. Amino acid sequence: CASGLAGGYEQYF.